The rows below give T cell receptor beta chains drawn from one sample of a study of cytomegalovirus exposure and HLA in healthy donors. Assay: immunoSEQ multiplex PCR; the TCRdb copy retains only in-frame clones and omits some. The specimen's table records over 75,000 clones. Sequencing was done on a sample of PBMCs. The receptors shown here come from a girl aged 10 to 17 in good health and CMV-seropositive. Both conserved end residues are part of each CDR3. The order of the fields is V gene, J gene, D gene, CDR3 protein, CDR3 DNA. D genes are given only for firm matches.

V gene: TRBV7-9
J gene: TRBJ1-6
D gene: TRBD1
CDR3 protein: CASSFGTGSSPLHF
CDR3 DNA: TGTGCCAGCAGCTTCGGGACAGGAAGTTCACCCCTCCACTTT

V gene: TRBV4-3
J gene: TRBJ2-2
D gene: TRBD2
CDR3 protein: CASSQGRGGFGELFF
CDR3 DNA: TGCGCCAGCAGCCAAGGCCGGGGGGGGTTCGGGGAGCTGTTTTTT

V gene: TRBV28
J gene: TRBJ1-1
D gene: NA
CDR3 protein: CASSSDIVTEAFF
CDR3 DNA: TGTGCCAGCAGTTCCGACATAGTCACTGAAGCTTTCTTT

V gene: TRBV5-6
J gene: TRBJ1-6
D gene: NA
CDR3 protein: CASSDPGIPNSPLHF
CDR3 DNA: TGTGCCAGCAGCGATCCGGGGATCCCTAATTCACCCCTCCACTTT

V gene: TRBV4-3
J gene: TRBJ1-6
D gene: NA
CDR3 protein: CASSQEALGGSPLHF
CDR3 DNA: TGCGCCAGCAGCCAAGAAGCCTTGGGGGGATCACCCCTCCACTTT

V gene: TRBV7-2
J gene: TRBJ2-7
D gene: NA
CDR3 protein: CASSLALYEQYF
CDR3 DNA: TGTGCCAGCAGCTTAGCTCTCTACGAGCAGTACTTC

V gene: TRBV7-6
J gene: TRBJ2-7
D gene: NA
CDR3 protein: CASSLVANSYEQYF
CDR3 DNA: TGTGCCAGCAGCTTAGTCGCTAACTCCTACGAGCAGTACTTC

V gene: TRBV14
J gene: TRBJ1-2
D gene: TRBD1
CDR3 protein: CASSPLGDREDYGYTF
CDR3 DNA: TGTGCCAGCAGCCCTTTAGGGGACAGGGAGGACTATGGCTACACCTTC

V gene: TRBV19
J gene: TRBJ1-1
D gene: TRBD1
CDR3 protein: CASSIQGAGTEAFF
CDR3 DNA: TGTGCCAGTAGTATACAGGGGGCGGGTACTGAAGCTTTCTTT

V gene: TRBV10-3
J gene: TRBJ1-2
D gene: TRBD1
CDR3 protein: CAISDLGQGGDGYTF
CDR3 DNA: TGTGCCATCAGTGACCTGGGACAGGGAGGGGATGGCTACACCTTC

V gene: TRBV25-1
J gene: TRBJ2-2
D gene: NA
CDR3 protein: CASSESGTGELFF
CDR3 DNA: TGTGCCAGCAGTGAATCCGGCACCGGGGAGCTGTTTTTT

V gene: TRBV6-6
J gene: TRBJ1-2
D gene: TRBD1
CDR3 protein: CASSSQGGDGYTF
CDR3 DNA: TGTGCCAGCAGCTCACAGGGGGGAGATGGCTACACCTTC

V gene: TRBV7-9
J gene: TRBJ1-2
D gene: NA
CDR3 protein: CASSLSLAGQGYTF
CDR3 DNA: TGTGCCAGCAGCTTAAGTTTGGCAGGGCAAGGCTACACCTTC

V gene: TRBV5-5
J gene: TRBJ1-3
D gene: NA
CDR3 protein: CASSFGSSGPSGNTIYF
CDR3 DNA: TGTGCCAGCAGCTTCGGTTCTTCAGGGCCCTCTGGAAACACCATATATTTT

V gene: TRBV25-1
J gene: TRBJ1-2
D gene: NA
CDR3 protein: CASSESANYGYTF
CDR3 DNA: TGTGCCAGCAGTGAAAGCGCTAACTATGGCTACACCTTC

V gene: TRBV5-1
J gene: TRBJ1-1
D gene: TRBD1
CDR3 protein: CASSPATGTGPSVNEAFF
CDR3 DNA: TGCGCCAGCAGCCCCGCGACCGGGACAGGGCCTTCGGTCAATGAAGCTTTCTTT

V gene: TRBV27
J gene: TRBJ1-6
D gene: NA
CDR3 protein: CASSFTDIRSPLHF
CDR3 DNA: TGTGCCAGCAGTTTTACGGACATAAGGTCACCCCTCCACTTT

V gene: TRBV6-5
J gene: TRBJ2-7
D gene: NA
CDR3 protein: CASSWGLYYEQYF
CDR3 DNA: TGTGCCAGCAGTTGGGGGCTGTACTACGAGCAGTACTTC

V gene: TRBV5-1
J gene: TRBJ1-2
D gene: TRBD1
CDR3 protein: CASSLGSGGEGSYTF
CDR3 DNA: TGCGCCAGCAGCTTGGGGTCAGGGGGCGAGGGGAGCTACACCTTC

V gene: TRBV5-1
J gene: TRBJ1-5
D gene: TRBD1
CDR3 protein: CASSLGGRGYYSNQPQHF
CDR3 DNA: TGCGCCAGCAGCTTGGGGGGCAGGGGGTATTATAGCAATCAGCCCCAGCATTTT

V gene: TRBV6-5
J gene: TRBJ2-1
D gene: NA
CDR3 protein: CASSSQRVYEQFF
CDR3 DNA: TGTGCCAGCAGTTCCCAGCGGGTATATGAGCAGTTCTTC

V gene: TRBV7-8
J gene: TRBJ2-4
D gene: NA
CDR3 protein: CASSPYGDKNIQYF
CDR3 DNA: TGTGCCAGCAGCCCTTACGGGGACAAAAACATTCAGTACTTC

V gene: TRBV4-3
J gene: TRBJ2-7
D gene: TRBD2
CDR3 protein: CASSQESSGGAWHEQYF
CDR3 DNA: TGCGCCAGCAGCCAAGAGTCTAGCGGGGGGGCCTGGCACGAGCAGTACTTC

V gene: TRBV4-2
J gene: TRBJ1-4
D gene: TRBD1
CDR3 protein: CASSQSPGQGPNEKLFF
CDR3 DNA: TGTGCCAGCAGCCAATCCCCTGGACAGGGACCTAATGAAAAACTGTTTTTT

V gene: TRBV29-1
J gene: TRBJ2-3
D gene: TRBD2
CDR3 protein: CSVHFQRDLTDTQYF
CDR3 DNA: TGCAGCGTCCATTTTCAGCGGGACCTCACAGATACGCAGTATTTT

V gene: TRBV6-5
J gene: TRBJ1-2
D gene: NA
CDR3 protein: CASSYSADSSFNGYTF
CDR3 DNA: TGTGCCAGCAGTTACTCGGCGGACAGTTCATTTAATGGCTACACCTTC

V gene: TRBV4-3
J gene: TRBJ2-5
D gene: NA
CDR3 protein: CASSQGVPSSGETQYF
CDR3 DNA: TGCGCCAGCAGCCAAGGAGTTCCGTCTAGTGGTGAGACCCAGTACTTC

V gene: TRBV6-1
J gene: TRBJ1-2
D gene: TRBD1
CDR3 protein: CASSENRGDYGYTF
CDR3 DNA: TGTGCCAGCAGTGAAAACAGGGGTGACTATGGCTACACCTTC

V gene: TRBV19
J gene: TRBJ1-2
D gene: NA
CDR3 protein: CASQANYGYTF
CDR3 DNA: TGTGCTTCACAGGCTAACTATGGCTACACCTTC

V gene: TRBV9
J gene: TRBJ2-5
D gene: TRBD1
CDR3 protein: CASSVGAGGRETQYF
CDR3 DNA: TGTGCCAGCAGCGTAGGGGCAGGGGGCAGAGAGACCCAGTACTTC

V gene: TRBV29-1
J gene: TRBJ2-7
D gene: TRBD1
CDR3 protein: CSVALGTGKNEQYF
CDR3 DNA: TGCAGCGTTGCTCTCGGGACAGGGAAGAACGAGCAGTACTTC

V gene: TRBV4-2
J gene: TRBJ2-3
D gene: NA
CDR3 protein: CASSQVEGGRTDKQYF
CDR3 DNA: TGTGCCAGCAGCCAAGTAGAGGGGGGGCGCACAGATAAGCAGTATTTT

V gene: TRBV6-1
J gene: TRBJ1-3
D gene: NA
CDR3 protein: CASRQRAPGNTIYF
CDR3 DNA: TGTGCCAGCAGACAGAGGGCCCCTGGAAACACCATATATTTT

V gene: TRBV6-1
J gene: TRBJ2-5
D gene: TRBD2
CDR3 protein: CASTETSGGAETQYF
CDR3 DNA: TGTGCCAGCACCGAGACTAGCGGGGGGGCTGAGACCCAGTACTTC

V gene: TRBV5-5
J gene: TRBJ2-7
D gene: NA
CDR3 protein: CASSLADTAVYEQYF
CDR3 DNA: TGTGCCAGCAGCCTCGCCGACACGGCTGTTTACGAGCAGTACTTC

V gene: TRBV11-2
J gene: TRBJ1-3
D gene: NA
CDR3 protein: CASSLTPGNTIYF
CDR3 DNA: TGTGCCAGCAGCTTAACTCCTGGAAACACCATATATTTT

V gene: TRBV9
J gene: TRBJ2-7
D gene: NA
CDR3 protein: CASSVSTGSLKQYF
CDR3 DNA: TGTGCCAGCAGCGTATCGACAGGAAGTCTCAAGCAGTACTTC

V gene: TRBV6-1
J gene: TRBJ2-3
D gene: TRBD2
CDR3 protein: CASSEGGLAGVFSTDTQYF
CDR3 DNA: TGTGCCAGCAGCGAAGGAGGACTAGCGGGGGTGTTTAGCACAGATACGCAGTATTTT

V gene: TRBV7-9
J gene: TRBJ1-6
D gene: NA
CDR3 protein: CASSSTGQNSPLHF
CDR3 DNA: TGTGCCAGCAGCTCAACAGGGCAAAATTCACCCCTCCACTTT

V gene: TRBV19
J gene: TRBJ1-1
D gene: NA
CDR3 protein: CASSDLGGFYQAFF
CDR3 DNA: TGTGCCAGTAGCGATTTAGGGGGTTTCTATCAAGCTTTCTTT

V gene: TRBV7-6
J gene: TRBJ2-7
D gene: NA
CDR3 protein: CASSPRDGHEQYF
CDR3 DNA: TGTGCCAGCAGCCCGCGTGATGGTCACGAGCAGTACTTC

V gene: TRBV5-4
J gene: TRBJ1-4
D gene: TRBD1
CDR3 protein: CASREGGTTNEKLFF
CDR3 DNA: TGTGCCAGCAGGGAAGGGGGCACCACTAATGAAAAACTGTTTTTT

V gene: TRBV7-2
J gene: TRBJ2-7
D gene: NA
CDR3 protein: CASSLNSGLEQYF
CDR3 DNA: TGTGCCAGCAGCCTAAATTCAGGGTTAGAGCAGTACTTC

V gene: TRBV27
J gene: TRBJ1-5
D gene: NA
CDR3 protein: CASSLHGQNQPQHF
CDR3 DNA: TGTGCCAGCAGTTTACATGGGCAAAATCAGCCCCAGCATTTT

V gene: TRBV5-4
J gene: TRBJ1-1
D gene: NA
CDR3 protein: CASSRGATEAFF
CDR3 DNA: TGTGCCAGCAGCCGGGGGGCTACTGAAGCTTTCTTT

V gene: TRBV6-5
J gene: TRBJ2-4
D gene: TRBD1
CDR3 protein: CASSGNPGGIQYF
CDR3 DNA: TGTGCCAGCAGCGGAAATCCAGGGGGCATTCAGTACTTC

V gene: TRBV10-1
J gene: TRBJ1-1
D gene: TRBD1
CDR3 protein: CASSEHRQGETEAFF
CDR3 DNA: TGCGCCAGCAGTGAGCACCGACAGGGGGAGACTGAAGCTTTCTTT

V gene: TRBV9
J gene: TRBJ1-5
D gene: NA
CDR3 protein: CASSEDGGRTQPQHF
CDR3 DNA: TGTGCCAGCAGCGAAGACGGTGGAAGGACACAGCCCCAGCATTTT

V gene: TRBV4-1
J gene: TRBJ1-1
D gene: NA
CDR3 protein: CASSQDVGHDEAFF
CDR3 DNA: TGCGCCAGCAGCCAAGATGTTGGACACGATGAAGCTTTCTTT

V gene: TRBV4-2
J gene: TRBJ2-7
D gene: TRBD1
CDR3 protein: CASSPETGYEQYF
CDR3 DNA: TGTGCCAGCAGCCCAGAGACAGGGTACGAGCAGTACTTC

V gene: TRBV6-6
J gene: TRBJ2-7
D gene: NA
CDR3 protein: CASRVASSYEQYF
CDR3 DNA: TGTGCCAGCAGAGTAGCGTCCTCCTACGAGCAGTACTTC